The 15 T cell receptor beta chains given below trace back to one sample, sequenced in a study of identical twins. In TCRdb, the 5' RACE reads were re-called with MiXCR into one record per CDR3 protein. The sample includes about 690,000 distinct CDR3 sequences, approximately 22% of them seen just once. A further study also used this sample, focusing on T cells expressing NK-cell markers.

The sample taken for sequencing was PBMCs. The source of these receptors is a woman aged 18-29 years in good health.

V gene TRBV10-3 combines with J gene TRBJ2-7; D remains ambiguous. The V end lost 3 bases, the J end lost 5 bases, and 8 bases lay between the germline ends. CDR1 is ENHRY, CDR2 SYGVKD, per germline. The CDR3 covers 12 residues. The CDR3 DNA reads TGTGCCATCAGTGAATTAGGTAACGAGCAGTACTTC. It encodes CAISELGNEQYF.

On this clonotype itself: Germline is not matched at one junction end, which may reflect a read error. CDR3 in amino acids: CASSHSGLAGRTDTQYF. The CDR3 DNA reads TGTGCCAGCAGTCACTCCGGACTAGCGGGGCGCACAGATACGCAGTATTTT. The gene calls are TRBV6-5 and TRBJ2-3; TRBD2 matches at 12 bases. Germline assignment: CDR1 MNHEY and CDR2 SVGAGI. The CDR3 covers 17 residues.

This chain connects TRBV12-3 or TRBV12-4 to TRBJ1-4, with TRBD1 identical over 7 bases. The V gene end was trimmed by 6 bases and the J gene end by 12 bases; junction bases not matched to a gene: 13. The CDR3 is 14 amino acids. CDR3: CASSVRTGFGQLFF. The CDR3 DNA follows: TGTGCCAGCAGCGTGCGGACAGGATTTGGGCAACTGTTTTTT.

The DNA of the CDR3 is TGTGCCAGCAGGGCGGGTTACTCCTACGAGCAGTACTTC. Translating it yields CASRAGYSYEQYF. The rearrangement uses TRBV7-2 and TRBJ2-7; possible D gene TRBD2, 5 bases. Germline V gives CDR1 SGHTA, CDR2 FQGNSA. Trimming took off 6 bases at V and 0 bases at J, with 9 bases between the two ends. The CDR3 is 13 amino acids.

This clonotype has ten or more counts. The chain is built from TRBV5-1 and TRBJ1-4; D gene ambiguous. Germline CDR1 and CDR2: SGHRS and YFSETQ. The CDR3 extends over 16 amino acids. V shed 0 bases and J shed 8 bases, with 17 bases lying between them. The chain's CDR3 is CASSLGPRRSEEKLFF. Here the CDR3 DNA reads TGCGCCAGCAGCTTGGGCCCCAGGAGGTCGGAGGAAAAACTGTTTTTT.

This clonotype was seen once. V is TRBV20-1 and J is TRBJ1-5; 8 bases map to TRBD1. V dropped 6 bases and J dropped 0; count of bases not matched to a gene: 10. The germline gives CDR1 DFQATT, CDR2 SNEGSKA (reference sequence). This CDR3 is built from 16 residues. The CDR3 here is CSAGVGTGYSNQPQHF. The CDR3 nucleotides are TGCAGTGCGGGAGTCGGGACAGGCTATAGCAATCAGCCCCAGCATTTT.

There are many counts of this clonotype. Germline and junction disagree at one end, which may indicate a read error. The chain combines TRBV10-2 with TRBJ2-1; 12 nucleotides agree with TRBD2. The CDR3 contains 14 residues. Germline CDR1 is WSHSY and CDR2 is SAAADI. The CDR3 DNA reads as TGCGCCAGCAGTGAGCTACGGCTAGCGGGGGGGCAGGTCTTC. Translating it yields CASSELRLAGGQVF.

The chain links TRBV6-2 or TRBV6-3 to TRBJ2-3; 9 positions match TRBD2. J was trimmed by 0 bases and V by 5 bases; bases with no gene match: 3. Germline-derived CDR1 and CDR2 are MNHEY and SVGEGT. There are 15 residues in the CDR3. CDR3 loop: CASSATSGSTDTQYF. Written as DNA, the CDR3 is TGTGCCAGCAGTGCGACTAGCGGCAGCACAGATACGCAGTATTTT.

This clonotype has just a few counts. CDR3 loop: CSAVHSGEETQYF. For the CDR3, the DNA is TGCAGTGCCGTGCACTCAGGGGAAGAGACCCAGTACTTC. V usage is TRBV20-1 and J usage is TRBJ2-5; TRBD1 is a possible D gene (6 bases). CDR3 length: 13 residues. Germline CDR1 reads DFQATT; CDR2 reads SNEGSKA (reference sequence). V gave up 6 bases and J gave up 3 bases, with 14 bases separating them.

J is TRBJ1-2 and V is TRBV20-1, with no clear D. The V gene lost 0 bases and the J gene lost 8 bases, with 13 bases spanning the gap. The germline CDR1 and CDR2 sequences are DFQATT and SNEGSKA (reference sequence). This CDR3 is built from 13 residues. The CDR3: CSARDIGLGGYTF. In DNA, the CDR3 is TGCAGTGCTAGAGATATTGGGTTGGGGGGCTACACCTTC.

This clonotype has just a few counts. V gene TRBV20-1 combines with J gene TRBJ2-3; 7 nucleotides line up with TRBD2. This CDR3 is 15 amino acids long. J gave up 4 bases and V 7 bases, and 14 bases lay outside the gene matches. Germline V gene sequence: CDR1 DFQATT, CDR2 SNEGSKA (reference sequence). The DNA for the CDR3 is TGCAGTGTTTCTAGGAGGACTAGTGGCGCAGATACGCAGTATTTT. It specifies CSVSRRTSGADTQYF.

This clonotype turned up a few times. CDR3 region: CASMTRGREQYF. CDR3 DNA: TGTGCCAGTATGACACGGGGGCGCGAGCAGTACTTC. V usage is TRBV6-5 and J usage is TRBJ2-7; D may correspond to TRBD1 or TRBD2 (6 bases each). The CDR3 runs to 12 residues. Trimming took 9 bases from V and 6 from J, leaving 15 bases between them. Germline V gene sequence: CDR1 MNHEY, CDR2 SVGAGI.

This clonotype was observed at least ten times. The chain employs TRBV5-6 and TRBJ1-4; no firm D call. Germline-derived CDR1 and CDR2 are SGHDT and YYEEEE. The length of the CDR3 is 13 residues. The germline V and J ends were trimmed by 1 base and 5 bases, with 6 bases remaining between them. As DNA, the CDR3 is TGTGCCAGCAGCTTGCGAACAAATGAAAAACTGTTTTTT. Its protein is CASSLRTNEKLFF.

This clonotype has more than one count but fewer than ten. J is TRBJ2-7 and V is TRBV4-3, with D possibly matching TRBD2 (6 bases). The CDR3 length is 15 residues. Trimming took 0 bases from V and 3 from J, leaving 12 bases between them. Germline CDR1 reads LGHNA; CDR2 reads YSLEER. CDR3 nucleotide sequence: TGCGCCAGCAGCCAAGAGCGGGACCCACTCTACGAGCAGTACTTC. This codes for CASSQERDPLYEQYF.

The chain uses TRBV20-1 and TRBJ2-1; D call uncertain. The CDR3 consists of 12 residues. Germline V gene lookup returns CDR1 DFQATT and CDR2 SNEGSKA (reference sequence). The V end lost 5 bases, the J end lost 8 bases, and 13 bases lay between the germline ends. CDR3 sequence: CSALPGTDEQFF. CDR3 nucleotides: TGCAGTGCTCTGCCCGGTACCGATGAGCAGTTCTTC.